A selection of T cell receptor beta chains follows, all from one sample in a study of cytomegalovirus exposure and HLA in healthy donors. Clones were read by immunoSEQ multiplex PCR, and TCRdb kept only the in-frame ones, dropping some. This table holds roughly 140,000 clones, about 70% found once. Input material: PBMCs. The receptors were gathered from a man aged 55 to 69 in good health and CMV-seronegative. Both conserved end residues are part of each CDR3. The order of the fields is J gene, clone size, D gene, V gene, CDR3 protein, CDR3 DNA. D genes are given only for firm matches. Size tells how often a clone was seen (once, few, many) or the class of an expanded clone, and some rows leave it out.

>TRBJ1-4|few|-|TRBV7-2
CASSLQTEAEKLFF
TGTGCCAGCAGCCTTCAGACAGAAGCCGAAAAACTGTTTTTT
>TRBJ1-1|-|-|TRBV7-2
CASSLAGENTEAFF
TGTGCCAGCAGCTTAGCGGGAGAGAACACTGAAGCTTTCTTT
>TRBJ2-3|-|-|TRBV6-1
CASSYSLPSTDTQYF
TGTGCCAGCAGCTACAGCCTCCCTAGCACAGATACGCAGTATTTT
>TRBJ1-2|-|TRBD1|TRBV29-1
CSVIQGEYGYTF
TGCAGCGTGATCCAGGGGGAGTATGGCTACACCTTC
>TRBJ2-2|-|-|TRBV30
CAWTLMSGELFF
TGTGCCTGGACCCTGATGAGCGGGGAGCTGTTTTTT
>TRBJ1-4|-|-|TRBV10-3
CAISEESGFHEKLFF
TGTGCCATCAGTGAGGAGTCGGGGTTCCACGAAAAACTGTTTTTT
>TRBJ2-6|few|TRBD2|TRBV7-2
CASSFIAGAGANVLTF
TGTGCCAGCAGCTTTATAGCGGGAGCTGGGGCCAACGTCCTGACTTTC
>TRBJ2-5|few|TRBD1|TRBV2
CASSGRDRGRQETQYF
TGTGCCAGCAGTGGACGGGACAGGGGGCGGCAAGAGACCCAGTACTTC
>TRBJ1-5|-|-|TRBV5-6
CASSLKAGDYSNQPQHF
TGTGCCAGCAGCTTGAAGGCAGGCGATTATAGCAATCAGCCCCAGCATTTT
>TRBJ2-7|once|-|TRBV28
CASTLGTLSIPTYEQYF
TGTGCCAGCACTCTGGGGACACTCAGTATACCAACCTACGAGCAGTACTTC
>TRBJ1-3|-|-|TRBV7-8
CASSLGARQETTGNTIYF
TGTGCCAGCAGCTTAGGCGCCCGACAGGAGACAACTGGAAACACCATATATTTT
>TRBJ1-5|-|-|TRBV18
CASSPEGYQPQHF
TGTGCCAGCTCACCAGAGGGTTATCAGCCCCAGCATTTT
>TRBJ2-1|few|-|TRBV29-1
CSATGSYNEQFF
TGCAGCGCTACAGGGTCCTACAATGAGCAGTTCTTC
>TRBJ2-1|-|TRBD2|TRBV29-1
CSVEDRTSGRVGDEQFF
TGCAGCGTTGAAGATAGAACTAGCGGGAGGGTAGGGGATGAGCAGTTCTTC
>TRBJ2-1|-|-|TRBV6-4
CASSDSPSSYNEQFF
TGTGCCAGCAGTGACTCCCCTAGCTCCTACAATGAGCAGTTCTTC
>TRBJ2-1|few|-|TRBV6-1
CASSEPAQGGEQFF
TGTGCCAGCAGTGAACCGGCCCAAGGGGGTGAGCAGTTCTTC
>TRBJ1-6|-|-|TRBV9
CASSVLTSGNSPLHF
TGTGCCAGCAGCGTACTGACCTCAGGGAATTCACCCCTCCACTTT
>TRBJ1-2|-|TRBD1|TRBV29-1
CSVVDREGYTF
TGCAGCGTCGTCGACAGGGAGGGCTACACCTTC
>TRBJ2-5|-|TRBD2|TRBV6-5
CASSWGTSGTQETQYF
TGTGCCAGCAGTTGGGGGACTAGCGGGACACAAGAGACCCAGTACTTC
>TRBJ1-1|-|TRBD1|TRBV9
CASSEDRSSNTEAFF
TGTGCCAGCAGCGAGGACAGGTCCTCGAACACTGAAGCTTTCTTT
>TRBJ2-7|-|-|TRBV19
CASKRPGDSYEQYF
TGTGCCAGTAAACGTCCCGGAGATTCCTACGAGCAGTACTTC
>TRBJ2-7|-|-|TRBV7-9
CASSLRELVFAEQYF
TGTGCCAGCAGCTTACGGGAATTGGTCTTCGCCGAGCAGTACTTC
>TRBJ2-1|-|-|TRBV4-1
CASSQPTLGRPYNEQFF
TGCGCCAGCAGCCAACCCACACTAGGACGTCCCTACAATGAGCAGTTCTTC
>TRBJ2-5|-|-|TRBV6-6
CASSTQGRGETQYF
TGTGCCAGCAGTACACAGGGAAGGGGAGAGACCCAGTACTTC
>TRBJ2-3|-|-|TRBV7-2
CASSLVLFGGGAEDTQYF
TGTGCCAGCAGCTTAGTCCTTTTCGGGGGAGGAGCGGAAGATACGCAGTATTTT
>TRBJ1-1|-|-|TRBV29-1
CSVVGRDRTEAFF
TGCAGCGTTGTGGGCAGGGATCGGACTGAAGCTTTCTTT
>TRBJ1-2|-|TRBD1|TRBV30
CAWSPTGDYGYTF
TGTGCCTGGAGCCCCACAGGGGACTATGGCTACACCTTC
>TRBJ2-1|-|TRBD1|TRBV28
CASSLRQGFRGDEQFF
TGTGCCAGCAGTTTACGACAGGGTTTCCGGGGTGATGAGCAGTTCTTC
>TRBJ2-7|once|-|TRBV6-5
CASSSKGISYEQYF
TGTGCCAGCAGTTCTAAGGGGATTTCCTACGAGCAGTACTTC
>TRBJ1-3|-|-|TRBV6-1
CASSQTAGRGNTIYF
TGTGCCAGCAGCCAAACGGCAGGCCGAGGAAACACCATATATTTT
>TRBJ2-1|-|-|TRBV5-1
CATRREGDEQFF
TGCGCCACCCGGAGGGAGGGGGATGAGCAGTTCTTC
>TRBJ1-1|-|TRBD1|TRBV5-8
CASSLGVGTGLSEAFF
TGTGCCAGCAGCTTGGGGGTCGGGACAGGGTTGTCTGAAGCTTTCTTT
>TRBJ1-2|-|TRBD1|TRBV19
CASSPRTGVSGYTF
TGTGCCAGTAGTCCCCGGACAGGGGTATCTGGCTACACCTTC
>TRBJ2-6|-|TRBD1|TRBV30
CAWSPRQGAGANVLTF
TGTGCCTGGAGTCCCCGACAGGGAGCTGGGGCCAACGTCCTGACTTTC
>TRBJ1-1|-|-|TRBV4-3
CASSWGREDTEAFF
TGCGCCAGCAGCTGGGGGAGGGAGGACACTGAAGCTTTCTTT
>TRBJ1-4|-|TRBD1|TRBV5-4
CASSLDRGNEKLFF
TGTGCCAGCAGCTTAGACAGGGGCAATGAAAAACTGTTTTTT
>TRBJ2-5|-|TRBD2|TRBV14
CASSRTSGSRETQYF
TGTGCCAGCAGCCGGACTAGCGGGAGTAGAGAGACCCAGTACTTC
>TRBJ1-6|-|TRBD1|TRBV28
CASSLEGADNSPLHF
TGTGCCAGCAGTTTGGAGGGGGCTGATAATTCACCCCTCCACTTT
>TRBJ1-2|-|-|TRBV7-3
CASSPTSGDGYTF
TGTGCCAGCAGCCCTACGTCAGGGGATGGCTACACCTTC
>TRBJ1-5|-|TRBD1|TRBV6-5
CASSPGTVGNQPQHF
TGTGCCAGCAGCCCAGGGACAGTGGGGAATCAGCCCCAGCATTTT
>TRBJ2-5|-|TRBD1|TRBV25-1
CASGGQVQETQYF
TGTGCCAGCGGTGGACAGGTCCAAGAGACCCAGTACTTC
>TRBJ1-4|-|-|TRBV19
CASSIVSQGREKLFF
TGTGCCAGTAGTATAGTCTCACAGGGACGTGAAAAACTGTTTTTT
>TRBJ2-1|-|TRBD1|TRBV10-3
CAISEGQGAGNEQFF
TGTGCCATCAGTGAGGGACAGGGGGCCGGCAATGAGCAGTTCTTC
>TRBJ2-1|-|-|TRBV9
CASSAGLWSGEQFF
TGTGCCAGCAGCGCGGGACTTTGGTCCGGTGAGCAGTTCTTC
>TRBJ2-3|-|TRBD1|TRBV7-9
CASSSDREGTDTQYF
TGTGCCAGCAGCTCCGACAGGGAAGGCACAGATACGCAGTATTTT
>TRBJ1-4|-|-|TRBV6-6
CASSYSTALRGEKLFF
TGTGCCAGCAGTTACTCGACAGCCCTAAGGGGTGAAAAACTGTTTTTT
>TRBJ2-1|once|TRBD1|TRBV5-6
CASSLSSDRDSSYNEQFF
TGTGCCAGCAGCTTGTCATCCGACCGGGACAGCTCATACAATGAGCAGTTCTTC
>TRBJ2-2|-|-|TRBV5-1
CASSSLAVANTGELFF
TGCGCCAGCAGCTCACTAGCAGTTGCGAACACCGGGGAGCTGTTTTTT
>TRBJ1-5|-|-|TRBV4-1
CASSQDTSGVVDQPQHF
TGCGCCAGCAGCCAAGATACCTCCGGGGTAGTCGATCAGCCCCAGCATTTT
>TRBJ2-3|once|TRBD2|TRBV7-3
CASSYSGTSGSGTDTQYF
TGTGCCAGCAGCTACTCCGGGACTAGCGGGAGCGGCACAGATACGCAGTATTTT
>TRBJ2-3|-|TRBD2|TRBV29-1
CSVVLAEGTDTQYF
TGCAGCGTAGTACTAGCGGAGGGCACAGATACGCAGTATTTT
>TRBJ2-3|-|-|TRBV7-3
CASSLADLFRFPDTQYF
TGTGCCAGCAGCTTAGCGGACTTATTCCGCTTTCCAGATACGCAGTATTTT
>TRBJ1-5|-|TRBD1|TRBV30
CAWSARDSYQPQHF
TGTGCCTGGAGTGCGAGGGACAGTTATCAGCCCCAGCATTTT
>TRBJ1-2|-|TRBD1|TRBV14
CASSRQGQGYGYTF
TGTGCCAGCAGCCGGCAGGGACAGGGGTATGGCTACACCTTC
>TRBJ2-2|once|TRBD2|TRBV5-4
CASSFPGTSDTGELFF
TGTGCCAGCAGCTTTCCCGGGACTAGCGACACCGGGGAGCTGTTTTTT
>TRBJ2-7|-|TRBD1|TRBV19
CASSIGRGSYEQYF
TGTGCCAGTAGTATTGGCAGGGGGAGCTACGAGCAGTACTTC
>TRBJ1-1|-|TRBD1|TRBV11-3
CASSFEVWGQPNTEAFF
TGTGCCAGCAGCTTTGAAGTCTGGGGACAGCCGAACACTGAAGCTTTCTTT
>TRBJ2-2|-|TRBD2|TRBV5-6
CASSPSLAGAVTGELFF
TGTGCCAGCAGCCCGAGTCTAGCGGGAGCGGTCACCGGGGAGCTGTTTTTT